The subject of this entry is one T cell receptor beta chain. The authors' processing: Amplification with reference gene primers provided the estimates of nucleated cell counts. Sequenced by immunoSEQ multiplex PCR; TCRdb stores in-frame clones only, minus some. The DNA was the basis for D and trimming; V, J and clone size are from that table. The sample contains approximately 290,000 clones, roughly 88% of which appear only once. Seattle patients were enrolled during active infection and followed longitudinally. The CDR3 contains 15 residues. The germline gives CDR1 SGHNT, CDR2 YENEEA. J gave up 1 base and V 4 bases, and 2 bases lay outside the gene matches. The data derive from a study of blood T cell repertoires in COVID-19. Study-level background: Researchers got acute and convalescent COVID-19 samples from the United States, Italy and Spain. T cells, B-cell-depleted T cells, or PBMCs supplied cDNA or gDNA.

The sequenced sample consisted of peripheral blood. J is TRBJ2-2 and V is TRBV11-3, with 8 nucleotides matching TRBD2. This TCR came from a human donor with COVID-19, enrolled during active disease. The donor label of this sample is uncertain. CDR3 in amino acids: CASSSSGLNTGELFF. Here the CDR3 DNA reads TGTGCCAGCAGCTCTAGCGGGTTGAACACCGGGGAGCTGTTTTTT.